This TCR beta chain was observed in a study of OX40 agonist ivuxolimab in advanced cancers. The germline V and J ends were trimmed by 5 bases and 2 bases, with 19 bases remaining between them. The germline V gene encodes CDR1 MDHEN and CDR2 SYDVKM. The CDR3 totals 17 residues. Study-level results: Dosing at 0.1 to 3.0 mg/kg was accompanied by clonal expansion of CD4+ and CD8+ blood T cells by week 6. Some patients without response likewise showed low normalized clonal expansion.

People who had autoimmune disease history or systemic immunosuppression were excluded. Concerning this clone: What it binds is unknown.

Profiled with immunoSEQ multiplex PCR; TCRdb holds only in-frame clones, not every one. The sample comprises fewer than 70,000 clones, about 89% of which are singletons, and 14% rests with the top ten. This TCR was sampled from an adult with an advanced solid tumor such as melanoma, head and neck, liver or kidney cancer. This sample comprised CD4+ or CD8+ T cells sorted from blood, obtained in a trial of the OX40 agonist ivuxolimab. The chain joins TRBV28 to TRBJ1-5; D might be TRBD1 (6 bases). The CDR3 sequence: CASSINFGGEGNQPQHF. In DNA form, the CDR3 reads TGTGCCAGCAGTATTAATTTCGGGGGCGAAGGCAATCAGCCCCAGCATTTT.